This entry is about one T cell receptor (beta chain). The data stem from a study of shared clonotypes between healthy human individuals. For the study at large: CD4 naive and memory got three plates each, CD8 naive two, CD8 memory one.

Naivety among CD8 cells was defined by CD45RO negativity and positive CCR7 selection, thereby excluding terminally differentiated effector memory CD45RA+ cells. V lost 6 bases to trimming and J lost 4 bases, with 15 bases between them. This CDR3 has 14 amino acids. CDR1 is MGHDK and CDR2 is SYGVNS in the germline V gene. Per the study methods: Owing to the provision of junction-only sequences devoid of quality scores by immunoSEQ, filtering differed. The data were produced by immunoSEQ multiplex PCR, yet TCRdb's version contains in-frame clones alone and is incomplete. D and trimming were read from the DNA, whereas the V and J calls and clone size are those reported in that table. The sample contains some 2 million clones, about 95% of which appear only once.

The sequence derives from a man aged 18 to 30 in good health. V gene TRBV25-1 combines with J gene TRBJ1-1; D is perhaps TRBD1 (5 bases). Input material: naive CD8+ T cells sorted from blood. CDR3 protein: CASRVGGISTEAFF. DNA of the CDR3: TGTGCCAGCAGAGTTGGGGGTATCAGCACTGAAGCTTTCTTT.